This TCR beta chain was captured in a study of low-dose radiotherapy and immunotherapy resistance in tumors. Study-level background: Radiation delivery to Cohort 1 consisted of 0.5 Gy per fraction every 2 weeks, summing to 6.5 Gy. Given every two weeks, intravenous cyclophosphamide 200 mg/m2 preceded radiation and immunotherapy by one day. Patients were on oral aspirin 300 mg taken daily for four cycles from cycle 1 day 1.

This clonotype was recorded many times. Both TCRalpha and TCRbeta chains were reverse transcribed with V-gene-specific primers. For amplifying TCRs, the PCR ran for approximately 18 cycles with Phusion, which was used together with a constant-region primer and the adapter on the V primers. One entry per CDR3 protein, called by TCRdb with MiXCR from the reads. This sample yields around 64,000 distinct CDR3 sequences, of which approximately 25% are seen a single time; about 7% belongs to the top ten. Time point given: before trial treatment. Administered to the donors were nivolumab, ipilimumab, aspirin, low-dose cyclophosphamide and low-dose radiotherapy. Sequenced material: PBMCs, taken before treatment. The sequence was collected from a male donor with rectosigmoid adenocarcinoma.

The CDR3 loop reads CASSLQGGGTQVLEQYF. The CDR3 coding sequence is TGTGCCAGCAGCTTGCAGGGAGGAGGGACCCAGGTTCTGGAGCAGTACTTC. This chain uses TRBV5-5 with TRBJ2-7, with TRBD2 as a possible D gene (6 bases). V lost 1 base and J 7 bases, leaving 24 bases between the germline ends. The CDR3 length is 17 residues. Germline values: CDR1 SGHKS, CDR2 YYEKEE (reference sequence).